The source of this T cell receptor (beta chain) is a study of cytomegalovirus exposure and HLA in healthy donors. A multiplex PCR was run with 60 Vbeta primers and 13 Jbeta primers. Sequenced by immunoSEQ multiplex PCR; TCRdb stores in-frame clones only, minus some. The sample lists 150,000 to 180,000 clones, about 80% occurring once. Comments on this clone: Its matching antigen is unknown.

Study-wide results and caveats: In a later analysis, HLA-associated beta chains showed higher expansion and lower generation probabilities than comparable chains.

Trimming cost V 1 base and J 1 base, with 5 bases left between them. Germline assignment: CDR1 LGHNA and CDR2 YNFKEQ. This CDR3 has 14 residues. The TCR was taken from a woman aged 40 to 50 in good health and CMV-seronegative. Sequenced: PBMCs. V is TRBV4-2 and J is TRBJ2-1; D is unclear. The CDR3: CASSQGLSYNEQFF. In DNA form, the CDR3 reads TGTGCCAGCAGCCAAGGACTGTCCTACAATGAGCAGTTCTTC.